What follows are 14 T cell receptor beta chains derived from one specimen sequenced in a study of vaccination effects on CD4 cells after COVID-19 (dated by TCRdb to between 2021 and 2022). Library preparation used the immunoSEQ multiplex PCR assay. TCRdb provides this immuneACCESS table in a form limited to in-frame rearrangements. Some clones are lacking; in checked studies, under half of them reflect an unresolved V gene, and why the rest are absent is not known. The sample table shows 50,000 to 65,000 clones, and around 75% are seen once. About 2.2% of the sample is held by the ten biggest clonotypes. Their target antigens are unknown. In the ViraFEST assay, PBMC were stimulated with viral peptide pools, and TCR sequencing was then used to find antigen-specific CD4+ T cell clonotypes based on their expansion. After approximately 11 days of culture, CD4+ T cells were isolated with the EasySep CD4+ T cell isolation kit.

Sequences were derived from CD4+ T cells from PBMCs cultured with HCoV-229E spike peptides, sampled before COVID-19 vaccination. According to the study, the label for this sample's cell subset or site signals: HCoV-229E spike overlapping peptide pool stimulation. These receptors were taken from a human donor who received a COVID-19 vaccine.

The V and J genes are TRBV18 and TRBJ2-7, with 10 bases fitting TRBD1. V lost 6 bases and J lost 2; bases outside the gene matches: 7. The CDR3 contains 15 residues. CDR1 and CDR2 from the germline V gene are KGHSH and LQKENI. The CDR3, as DNA: TGTGCCAGCTCTTCGGGACAGGGGCGGACCTACGAGCAGTACGTC. Translated, it gives CASSSGQGRTYEQYV.

This clone turned up a few times. V gene TRBV4-3 combines with J gene TRBJ2-2, with D perhaps matching TRBD1 (5 bases). Between the trimmed V and J ends, which lost 2 bases and 1 base, there was a span of 11 bases. The CDR3 has 16 amino acids. Germline V gene lookup returns CDR1 LGHNA and CDR2 YSLEER. The DNA of the CDR3 is TGCGCCAGCAGCCAATTAGGCCAGGGGAACACCGGGGAGCTGTTTTTT. Residues: CASSQLGQGNTGELFF.

The CDR3 DNA follows: TGTGCCAGTAGTCTAACGAGACTAGCGGGGTCGTTGAGCTCCTACAATGAGCAGTTCTTC. Translated, it gives CASSLTRLAGSLSSYNEQFF. The chain combines TRBV19 with TRBJ2-1; TRBD2 agrees at 11 bases. J gave up 0 bases and V 5 bases, and 15 bases lay outside the gene matches. Germline CDR1 and CDR2: LNHDA and SQIVND (reference sequence). The CDR3 contains 20 residues.

This rearrangement joins TRBV12-3 or TRBV12-4 to TRBJ2-1; 7 nucleotides agree with TRBD1. The CDR3 covers 13 residues. The ends lost 6 bases at V and 8 bases at J; junction bases unmatched: 7. The DNA for the CDR3 is TGTGCCAGCAGCCCCGACAGGGCCGATGAGCAGTTCTTC. Its protein product is CASSPDRADEQFF.

In its sample, this clone was seen once. V and J are TRBV30 and TRBJ2-5, with D unclear. The germline CDR1 and CDR2 sequences are GTSNPN and SVGIG (reference sequence). The CDR3 is 13 residues long. Between the trimmed V and J ends, which lost 2 bases and 0 bases, there was a span of 7 bases. The CDR3 reads CAWSWTNQETQYF. The CDR3 DNA is TGTGCCTGGAGTTGGACCAACCAAGAGACCCAGTACTTC.

This CDR3 reads CASSLWAQGASPLHF. The CDR3 coding sequence is TGTGCCAGCAGTTTATGGGCACAGGGCGCTTCACCCCTCCACTTT. This rearrangement joins TRBV28 to TRBJ1-6, with D tentatively TRBD1 (6 bases). The length of the CDR3 is 15 residues. Germline CDR1 and CDR2: MDHEN and SYDVKM. The V gene lost 0 bases and the J gene lost 9 bases, with 12 bases spanning the gap. The whole variable domain, remainder taken from reference TRBV28 and TRBJ1-6, is DVKVTQSSRYLVKRTGEKVFLECVQDMDHENMFWYRQDPGLGLRLIYFSYDVKMKEKGDIPEGYSVSREKKERFSLILESASTNQTSMYLCASSLWAQGASPLHFGNGTRLTVT.

This chain connects TRBV12-5 to TRBJ2-7; D remains ambiguous. Germline loops: CDR1 LGHNT, CDR2 FRNRAP. With 3 bases removed from V and 0 bases from J, the gap between germline ends came to 6 bases. This CDR3 is 13 amino acids long. The CDR3 region is CASGFDTSYEQYV. The DNA for the CDR3 is TGTGCTAGTGGTTTCGACACCTCCTACGAGCAGTACGTC.

The chain uses TRBV9 and TRBJ1-2; 10 bases line up with TRBD1. The J segment lost 4 bases and the V segment lost 4 bases, leaving 7 bases of the junction unmatched. The germline CDR1 and CDR2 sequences are SGDLS and YYNGEE. This CDR3 has 15 residues. In DNA, the CDR3 is TGTGCCAGCAGCCCCACCGGGACAGGGGCCTATGGCTACACCTTC. Its translation is CASSPTGTGAYGYTF.

This clone appeared a single time. The CDR3 DNA reads as TGTGCCAGCAGTTCTTTTACCACTAGCGGGGCCCGCAATGAGCAGTTCTTC. Its translation: CASSSFTTSGARNEQFF. This chain connects TRBV27 to TRBJ2-1, with 10 nucleotides matching TRBD2. V was clipped by 4 bases and J by 6 bases; unmatched bases: 12. Germline V lookup: CDR1 MNHEY, CDR2 SMNVEV (reference sequence). The CDR3 is 17 amino acids.

The gene calls are TRBV18 and TRBJ1-1, with 7 positions matching TRBD1. The V gene's germline CDR1 is KGHSH and CDR2 LQKENI. Losses at the gene ends were 4 bases for V and 2 bases for J; bases not matched to a gene: 13. This CDR3 has 17 residues. CDR3 nucleotide sequence: TGTGCCAGCTCACGCAACGCGGGGACAGCCGATAACACTGAAGCTTTCTTT. It specifies CASSRNAGTADNTEAFF.

CDR3 protein: CATSEKTRDTQYF. The DNA of the CDR3 is TGTGCCACCAGTGAGAAAACTAGGGATACGCAGTATTTT. This sequence joins TRBV24-1 and TRBJ2-3; weak D call: TRBD2 (5 bases). V shed 4 bases and J shed 6 bases, with 10 bases lying between them. The CDR3 consists of 13 residues. CDR1 is KGHDR and CDR2 is SFDVKD in the germline V gene.

The rearrangement uses TRBV10-3 and TRBJ2-3, with D possibly being TRBD1 or TRBD2 (5 bases each). Trimming removed 9 bases from V and 3 bases from J, with 7 bases in between. Germline assignment: CDR1 ENHRY and CDR2 SYGVKD. The CDR3 runs to 11 residues. The CDR3 loop reads CAIGTTDTQYF. The CDR3 DNA is TGTGCCATTGGGACGACAGATACGCAGTATTTT.

V and J are TRBV16 and TRBJ2-2, with 8 bases matching TRBD1. This CDR3 spans 16 amino acids. The V gene end was trimmed by 2 bases and the J gene end by 6 bases; junction bases not matched to a gene: 8. Germline assignment: CDR1 KGHSY and CDR2 FQNENV. Written as DNA, the CDR3 is TGTGCCAGCAGCCAAGGAATGACAGGGGATTCCGGGGAGCTGTTTTTT. It translates to CASSQGMTGDSGELFF.

V and J are TRBV3-1 (or the pseudogene TRBV3-2) and TRBJ1-5, with a possible D match to TRBD1 (5 bases). Trimming cost V 3 bases and J 9 bases, with 15 bases left between them. Looked up from germline, CDR1 is LGHDT and CDR2 is YNNKEL (reference sequence). The CDR3 covers 14 residues. CDR3 in amino acids: CASSQGQGVRPQHF. In DNA form, the CDR3 reads TGTGCCAGCAGCCAGGGGCAGGGAGTACGGCCCCAGCATTTT.